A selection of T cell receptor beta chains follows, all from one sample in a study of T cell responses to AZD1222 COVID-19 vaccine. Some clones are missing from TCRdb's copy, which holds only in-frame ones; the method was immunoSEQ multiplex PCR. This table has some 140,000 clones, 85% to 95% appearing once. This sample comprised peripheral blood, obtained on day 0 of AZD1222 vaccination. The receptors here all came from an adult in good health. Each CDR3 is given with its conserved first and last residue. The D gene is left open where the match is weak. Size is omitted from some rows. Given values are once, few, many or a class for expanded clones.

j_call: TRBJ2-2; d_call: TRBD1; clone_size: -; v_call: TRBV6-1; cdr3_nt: TGTGCCAGCAGTGAAACGTCAGGGGGCACCGGGGAGCTGTTTTTT; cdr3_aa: CASSETSGGTGELFF
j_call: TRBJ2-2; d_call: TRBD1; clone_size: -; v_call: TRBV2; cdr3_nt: TGTGCCAGCAGGAGGACAGGGGGCTACGACGGGGAGCTGTTTTTT; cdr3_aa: CASRRTGGYDGELFF
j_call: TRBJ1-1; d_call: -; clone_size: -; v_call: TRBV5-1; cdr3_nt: TGCGCCAGCAGCGCAAAACCGGGTCTGAACACTGAAGCTTTCTTT; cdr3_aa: CASSAKPGLNTEAFF
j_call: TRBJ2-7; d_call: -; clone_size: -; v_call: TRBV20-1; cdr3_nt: TGCAGTGCTGGATCGACCTACGAGCAGTACTTC; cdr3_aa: CSAGSTYEQYF
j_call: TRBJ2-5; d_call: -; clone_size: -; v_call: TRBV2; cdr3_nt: TGTGCCAGCAGGGTGGACCACGCAGAGACCCAGTACTTC; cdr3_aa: CASRVDHAETQYF
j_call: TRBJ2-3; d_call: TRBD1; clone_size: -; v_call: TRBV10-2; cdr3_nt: TGCGCCAGCAGATACGGGACAGTGGGGGCAGATACGCAGTATTTT; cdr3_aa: CASRYGTVGADTQYF
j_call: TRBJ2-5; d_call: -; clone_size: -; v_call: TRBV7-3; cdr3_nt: TGTGCCAGCAGCTTAACAGGAGGGGGCGCGGAGACCCAGTACTTC; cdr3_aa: CASSLTGGGAETQYF
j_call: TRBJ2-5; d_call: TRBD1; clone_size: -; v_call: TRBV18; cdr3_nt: TGTGCCAGCTCACCACCCGGACAGGGGCAAGAGACCCAGTACTTC; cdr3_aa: CASSPPGQGQETQYF
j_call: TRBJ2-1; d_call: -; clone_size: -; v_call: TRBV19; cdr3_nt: TGTGCCAGTCGAATGGAAGACGGAGCTTACAGGGAGCAGTTCTTC; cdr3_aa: CASRMEDGAYREQFF
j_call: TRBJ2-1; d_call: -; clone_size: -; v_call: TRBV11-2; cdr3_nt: TGTGCCAGCAGCCCATATACCCCTGGCCCCTACAATGAGCAGTTCTTC; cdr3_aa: CASSPYTPGPYNEQFF
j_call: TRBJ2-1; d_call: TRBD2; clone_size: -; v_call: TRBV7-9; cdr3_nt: TGTGCCAGCAGCTTCACGTTAGCGGGGGGCAATGAGCAGTTCTTC; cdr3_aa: CASSFTLAGGNEQFF
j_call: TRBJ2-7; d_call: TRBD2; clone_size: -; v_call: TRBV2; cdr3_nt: TGTGCCAGCAGTGAAACAGCGGGGGGCTACGAGCAGTACTTC; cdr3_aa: CASSETAGGYEQYF
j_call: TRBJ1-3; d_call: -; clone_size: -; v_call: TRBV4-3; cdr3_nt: TGCGCCAGCAGCCAAGTGCGAAATGGAGGAAACACCATATATTTT; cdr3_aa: CASSQVRNGGNTIYF
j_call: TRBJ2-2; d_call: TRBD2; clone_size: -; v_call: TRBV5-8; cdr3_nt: TGTGCCAGCAGCGACGGGGGGACCGGGGAGCTGTTTTTT; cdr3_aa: CASSDGGTGELFF
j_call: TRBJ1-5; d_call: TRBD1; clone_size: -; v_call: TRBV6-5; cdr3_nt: TGTGCCAGCAGCAGGACAGGGCCCTACAATCAGCCCCAGCATTTT; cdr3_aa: CASSRTGPYNQPQHF
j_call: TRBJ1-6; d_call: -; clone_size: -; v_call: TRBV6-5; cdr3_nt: TGTGCCAGCCTTACCGTACAGGGAGTTTCACCCCTCCACTTT; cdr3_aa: CASLTVQGVSPLHF
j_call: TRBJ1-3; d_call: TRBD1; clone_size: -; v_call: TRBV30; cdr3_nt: TGTGCCTGGAGTACTCTACAGGGGTTCTCAGGAAACACCATATATTTT; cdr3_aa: CAWSTLQGFSGNTIYF
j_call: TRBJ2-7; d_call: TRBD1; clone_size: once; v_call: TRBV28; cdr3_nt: TGTGCCAGCAGTCTACAGGGGTTGTACGAGCAGTACTTC; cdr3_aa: CASSLQGLYEQYF